These 31 T cell receptor beta chains share one sample of origin, sequenced in a study of shared clonotypes between healthy human individuals. CD8 cells classed as naive were CD45RO-negative and positively selected for CCR7, excluding terminally differentiated effector memory CD45RA+ cells. Sequencing used immunoSEQ multiplex PCR; TCRdb keeps in-frame clones, though not all of them. The sample comprises just over 2,000,000 clones, over 85% of which are singletons, and about 1.1% rests with the top ten. The sample was naive CD8+ T cells sorted from blood. These receptors all stem from a man between 18 and 29 years old in good health.

CDR3 sequence: CASSEAGASSGNTIYF. The CDR3 DNA reads TGTGCCAGCAGTGAAGCCGGAGCCTCCTCTGGAAACACCATATATTTT. The J gene is TRBJ1-3, the V gene TRBV2; D unresolved. CDR1 and CDR2 (germline): SNHLY, FYNNEI. V dropped 0 bases and J dropped 0 bases, with 9 bases sitting between them. The CDR3 has 16 amino acids.

The chain combines TRBV9 with TRBJ2-7, with 11 bases lining up with TRBD2. The CDR3 runs 17 residues. V gave up 3 bases and J gave up 0 bases; unmatched junction bases: 8. CDR1 and CDR2 (germline): SGDLS, YYNGEE. The CDR3 nucleotides read TGTGCCAGCAGCGCCCTAGCGGGAGGCGCCAGCTCCTACGAGCAGTACTTC. Translating gives CASSALAGGASSYEQYF.

This clone was picked up a small number of times. The rearrangement joins TRBV27 to TRBJ2-1, with 10 bases that match TRBD2. The ends lost 5 bases at V and 4 bases at J; junction bases unmatched: 2. The CDR3 length is 14 residues. Germline V gives CDR1 MNHEY, CDR2 SMNVEV (reference sequence). The CDR3 is CASSGLADYNEQFF. The CDR3 DNA is TGTGCCAGCAGTGGACTAGCGGATTACAATGAGCAGTTCTTC.

The V and J genes are TRBV7-9 and TRBJ2-5; D remains ambiguous. CDR3 length: 13 amino acids. CDR1 is SEHNR and CDR2 is FQNEAQ in the germline V gene (reference sequence). Trimming stripped 1 base from V and 5 bases from J, with 8 bases between. The CDR3 coding sequence is TGTGCCAGCAGCTTAGATGGGTTTGAGACCCAGTACTTC. It codes for CASSLDGFETQYF.

The chain combines TRBV5-1 with TRBJ2-1; D may correspond to TRBD1 or TRBD2 (5 bases each). This CDR3 has 17 amino acids. The V gene's germline CDR1 is SGHRS and CDR2 YFSETQ. V was clipped by 4 bases and J by 0 bases, with 17 bases between them. CDR3 coding DNA: TGCGCCAGCAGCCACGGGGACGTATCGAGCTCCTACAATGAGCAGTTCTTC. Translating gives CASSHGDVSSSYNEQFF.

The chain uses TRBV4-1 and TRBJ1-2; TRBD1 aligns across 9 bases. Trimming removed 3 bases from V and 4 bases from J; junction bases left unmatched: 6. Germline V CDR1 and CDR2: MGHRA, YSYEKL. The CDR3 extends over 15 amino acids. The CDR3 DNA follows: TGCGCCAGCAGCCACCAAGGGACAGGGACCTATGGCTACACCTTC. It is translated as CASSHQGTGTYGYTF.

The chain recombines TRBV5-1 with TRBJ2-5, with D perhaps assigned TRBD1 or TRBD2 (5 bases each). CDR1 and CDR2 (germline): SGHRS, YFSETQ. V lost 4 bases and J 4 bases, leaving 17 bases between the germline ends. The length of the CDR3 is 15 residues. The CDR3 sequence is CASSPLSGTGETQYF. The DNA of the CDR3 is TGCGCCAGCAGCCCCCTATCCGGGACGGGAGAGACCCAGTACTTC.

A single count supports this clone. The same CDR3 can be traced to other DNA sequences in this sample. V gene TRBV6-5 combines with J gene TRBJ1-1; weak D call: TRBD1 (5 bases). Trimming cost V 0 bases and J 0 bases, with 5 bases left between them. The germline V gene encodes CDR1 MNHEY and CDR2 SVGAGI. This CDR3 comprises 14 residues. The CDR3 region has the DNA TGTGCCAGCAGTTACTCGGGACTGAACACTGAAGCTTTCTTT. This codes for CASSYSGLNTEAFF.

A single count supports this clone. The V call is TRBV2, the J call TRBJ1-1, with 9 positions matching TRBD1. The CDR3 sequence is 13 residues long. V shed 9 bases, J shed 1 base, and the junction held 3 bases outside the gene matches. Looked up from germline, CDR1 is SNHLY and CDR2 is FYNNEI. CDR3 DNA sequence: TGTGCCAGGGTGGGACAGGGGAACACTGAAGCTTTCTTT. This codes for CARVGQGNTEAFF. Full variable domain (rest looked up from reference TRBV2 and TRBJ1-1): EPEVTQTPSHQVTQMGQEVILRCVPISNHLYFYWYRQILGQKVEFLVSFYNNEISEKSEIFDDQFSVERPDGSNFTLKIRSTKLEDSAMYFCARVGQGNTEAFFGQGTRLTVV.

Worth noting for this clone: Within the sample, other DNA sequences also encode this same CDR3. The chain combines TRBV13 with TRBJ2-7; 8 bases match TRBD1. The CDR3 runs 12 residues. Germline values: CDR1 PRHDT, CDR2 FYEKMQ (reference sequence). Trimming took 4 bases from V and 6 from J; bases not matched to a gene: 2. CDR3 nucleotide sequence: TGTGCCAGCAGCTCAGGACAGGGCGAGCAGTACTTC. Amino acid sequence: CASSSGQGEQYF.

The chain uses TRBV13 and TRBJ2-7, with unresolved D. This CDR3 region has 14 residues. Trimming took 5 bases from V and 2 from J, leaving 13 bases between them. Germline CDR1 and CDR2: PRHDT and FYEKMQ (reference sequence). CDR3 amino acids: CASSADEKPYEQYF. CDR3 coding DNA: TGTGCCAGCAGCGCCGATGAGAAACCCTACGAGCAGTACTTC.

V is TRBV4-3 and J is TRBJ2-3; 13 positions agree with TRBD2. The V gene's germline CDR1 is LGHNA and CDR2 YSLEER. V shed 3 bases, J shed 5 bases, and the junction held 11 bases outside the gene matches. This CDR3 region has 18 residues. The CDR3 bases are TGCGCCAGCAGCCACCAAGCGGGACTAGCGGGGAGCGGAGATACGCAGTATTTT. Protein product: CASSHQAGLAGSGDTQYF.

The gene calls are TRBV16 and TRBJ2-1, with D hard to call. Germline CDR1 reads KGHSY; CDR2 reads FQNENV. The CDR3 spans 13 residues. Trimming stripped 1 base from V and 7 bases from J, with 8 bases between. The CDR3 DNA follows: TGTGCCAGCAGCCAATTAGATCCTAATGAGCAGTTCTTC. Its translation is CASSQLDPNEQFF.

The chain carries TRBV6-5 and TRBJ2-1, with D unclear. Looked up from germline, CDR1 is MNHEY and CDR2 is SVGAGI. Trimming cost V 5 bases and J 4 bases, with 6 bases left between them. This CDR3 has 12 residues. The DNA for the CDR3 is TGTGCCAGCAGTCCCGCATACAATGAGCAGTTCTTC. This gives the protein CASSPAYNEQFF.

The CDR3 sequence is CASNVQGSDNEQFF. CDR3 DNA sequence: TGTGCCAGCAACGTTCAGGGTTCCGACAATGAGCAGTTCTTC. V and J are TRBV27 and TRBJ2-1; weak D call: TRBD1 (5 bases). The CDR3 is 14 amino acids. Germline V lookup: CDR1 MNHEY, CDR2 SMNVEV (reference sequence). Trimming pared 7 bases from V and 5 bases from J, leaving 15 bases between.

The chain couples TRBV19 to TRBJ1-2; 9 nucleotides match TRBD1. Losses at the gene ends were 3 bases for V and 3 bases for J; bases not matched to a gene: 14. The germline V gene encodes CDR1 LNHDA and CDR2 SQIVND (reference sequence). The CDR3 is 18 amino acids. In nucleotides, the CDR3 is TGTGCCAGTAGTATTCTGTGGACAGGGGATTTTGGGGACTATGGCTACACCTTC. Translation gives CASSILWTGDFGDYGYTF.

The CDR3, as DNA: TGTGCCAGCAGTTTGGAGACGGTTGATACGCAGTATTTT. Translating gives CASSLETVDTQYF. The chain employs TRBV28 and TRBJ2-3; the D is unclear. Germline CDR1 is MDHEN and CDR2 is SYDVKM. Trimming took off 3 bases at V and 6 bases at J, with 10 bases between the two ends. The CDR3 runs to 13 residues.

The V and J genes are TRBV6-1 and TRBJ2-6; D possibly corresponds to TRBD1 (5 bases). The V gene's germline CDR1 is MNHNS and CDR2 SASEGT. V was cut by 3 bases and J by 4 bases, with 7 bases left in between. CDR3 length equals 14 residues. The CDR3 DNA reads TGTGCCAGCAGTGACAGGGCCGGGGCCAACGTCCTGACTTTC. It specifies CASSDRAGANVLTF.

Comments on this clone: Other DNA sequences in this specimen translate into the identical CDR3. The chain carries TRBV27 and TRBJ1-5; 9 bases match TRBD1. Germline V gene data show CDR1 as MNHEY and CDR2 as SMNVEV (reference sequence). V was clipped by 4 bases and J by 0 bases; unmatched bases: 7. The length of the CDR3 is 17 residues. The CDR3 DNA reads TGTGCCAGCAGTTCGGGACAGGGTAGATATAGCAATCAGCCCCAGCATTTT. It specifies CASSSGQGRYSNQPQHF.

This chain links TRBV6-1 with TRBJ2-7; a possible D gene is TRBD1 (5 bases). Looked up from germline, CDR1 is MNHNS and CDR2 is SASEGT. The CDR3 sequence is 13 residues long. The ends were cut back, 3 bases at V and 3 bases at J, with 9 bases in the middle. The CDR3 here is CASSDYQGYEQYF. CDR3 nucleotides: TGTGCCAGCAGTGATTACCAGGGCTACGAGCAGTACTTC.

This chain links TRBV7-9 with TRBJ2-3; weak D call: TRBD2 (5 bases). V lost 1 base and J 4 bases, leaving 9 bases between the germline ends. The CDR3 is 14 amino acids. The germline CDR1 and CDR2 sequences are SEHNR and FQNEAQ (reference sequence). DNA of the CDR3: TGTGCCAGCAGCTTAGAAGTGGGAGCAGATACGCAGTATTTT. The encoded protein is CASSLEVGADTQYF. The full variable domain, in which reference TRBV7-9 and TRBJ2-3 provide the parts outside the CDR3, is DTGVSQNPRHKITKRGQNVTFRCDPISEHNRLYWYRQTLGQGPEFLTYFQNEAQLEKSRLLSDRFSAERPKGSFSTLEIQRTEQGDSAMYLCASSLEVGADTQYFGPGTRLTVL.

About this clone itself: At the DNA level, this CDR3 is encoded by other sequences in the same sample as well. This chain connects TRBV11-2 to TRBJ2-7; D is possibly TRBD2 (5 bases). The germline V and J ends were trimmed by 5 bases and 4 bases, with 9 bases remaining between them. CDR3 size: 12 residues. From germline, CDR1 is SGHAT and CDR2 FQNNGV. The DNA of the CDR3 is TGTGCCAGCAGCCCCCCGGGGTACGAGCAGTACTTC. Its protein product is CASSPPGYEQYF.

This clone was counted a single time. The V gene is TRBV18, the J gene TRBJ2-1; TRBD2 matches 8 bases. V was pared by 1 base and J by 4 bases, with 9 bases of the junction left unmatched. Germline values: CDR1 KGHSH, CDR2 LQKENI. The CDR3 covers 17 residues. DNA for the CDR3: TGTGCCAGCTCACCACAGGAGCGGGAGCGTTTTTACAATGAGCAGTTCTTC. Translated: CASSPQERERFYNEQFF. The entire variable domain, with the rest obtained from reference TRBV18 and TRBJ2-1, is as follows: NAGVMQNPRHLVRRRGQEARLRCSPMKGHSHVYWYRQLPEEGLKFMVYLQKENIIDESGMPKERFSAEFPKEGPSILRIQQVVRGDSAAYFCASSPQERERFYNEQFFGPGTRLTVL.

As concerns this clone: This same CDR3 is encoded by further DNA sequences in the sample. This sequence joins TRBV7-9 and TRBJ2-7; 9 nucleotides match TRBD1. Germline-derived CDR1 and CDR2 are SEHNR and FQNEAQ (reference sequence). This CDR3 has 14 residues. With V trimmed by 4 bases and J by 2 bases, 3 bases remained unmatched. The CDR3 DNA reads TGTGCCAGCAGCTCGAGGACAGGGGCCTACGAGCAGTACTTC. Protein product: CASSSRTGAYEQYF. Combining the CDR3 with reference TRBV7-9 and TRBJ2-7 gives the whole variable domain DTGVSQNPRHKITKRGQNVTFRCDPISEHNRLYWYRQTLGQGPEFLTYFQNEAQLEKSRLLSDRFSAERPKGSFSTLEIQRTEQGDSAMYLCASSSRTGAYEQYFGPGTRLTVT.

This chain uses TRBV7-9 with TRBJ1-1; 7 bases agree with TRBD1. This CDR3 is built from 12 residues. Germline V gene lookup returns CDR1 SEHNR and CDR2 FQNEAQ (reference sequence). V lost 3 bases to trimming and J lost 7 bases; unmatched junction nucleotides: 2. For the CDR3, the DNA is TGTGCCAGCAGCTTCGGGACAGTTGAAGCTTTCTTT. Translating gives CASSFGTVEAFF.

This clone has only a few counts. This chain joins TRBV6-1 and TRBJ1-5, with TRBD1 as a possible D gene (5 bases). In germline, CDR1 is MNHNS, CDR2 SASEGT. The CDR3 spans 15 residues. V dropped 6 bases and J dropped 6 bases, with 18 bases sitting between them. The CDR3: CASRTQERGTQPQHF. The CDR3 bases are TGTGCCAGCAGGACACAGGAGAGGGGAACTCAGCCCCAGCATTTT.

The rearrangement joins TRBV4-3 to TRBJ1-4, with D uncertain. The V gene's germline CDR1 is LGHNA and CDR2 YSLEER. V dropped 5 bases and J dropped 7 bases, with 17 bases sitting between them. The length of the CDR3 is 15 residues. The chain's CDR3 is CASSRVGQGSEKLFF. For the CDR3, the DNA is TGCGCCAGCAGCAGGGTCGGTCAAGGGAGTGAAAAACTGTTTTTT.

The chain uses TRBV7-9 and TRBJ1-1, with TRBD1 matching 12 bases. V was pared by 0 bases and J by 0 bases, with 5 bases of the junction left unmatched. The CDR3 totals 18 residues. Germline CDR1 SEHNR, CDR2 FQNEAQ (reference sequence). DNA of the CDR3: TGTGCCAGCAGCTTAGCGGGGACAGGGGGCGCGGTGAACACTGAAGCTTTCTTT. It specifies CASSLAGTGGAVNTEAFF.

The chain has TRBV6-5 and TRBJ2-2; D gene uncertain. Germline CDR1 and CDR2: MNHEY and SVGAGI. Trimming left V 2 bases short and J 8 bases short, with 9 bases between. The CDR3 covers 13 residues. The CDR3 nucleotides read TGTGCCAGCAGTTACACGATAATGGGGGAGCTGTTTTTT. Protein: CASSYTIMGELFF.

This clone was counted a single time. Distinct nucleotide sequences in the sample also encode this CDR3. The chain carries TRBV7-2 and TRBJ1-5; D not certain. CDR1 is SGHTA, CDR2 FQGNSA, per germline. This CDR3 has 15 residues. V lost 0 bases and J 0 bases, leaving 6 bases between the germline ends. The DNA for the CDR3 is TGTGCCAGCAGCTTAGCCGTTTATAGCAATCAGCCCCAGCATTTT. This sequence encodes CASSLAVYSNQPQHF.

The V call is TRBV19, the J call TRBJ2-5, with D perhaps given as TRBD1 or TRBD2 (7 bases each). CDR1 LNHDA and CDR2 SQIVND come from the germline V gene (reference sequence). V was shortened by 6 bases and J by 7 bases, with 15 bases between the two germline ends. The CDR3 is 13 residues long. Written as DNA, the CDR3 is TGTGCCAGTAGCTGGGAGGGGGCCGGGACCCAGTACTTC. Protein sequence: CASSWEGAGTQYF. Drawing the rest from reference TRBV19 and TRBJ2-5, the complete variable domain is DGGITQSPKYLFRKEGQNVTLSCEQNLNHDAMYWYRQDPGQGLRLIYYSQIVNDFQKGDIAEGYSVSREKKESFPLTVTSAQKNPTAFYLCASSWEGAGTQYFGPGTRLLVL.